The present TCR beta chain was sequenced within a study of blood T cells in healthy people across ages. A second PCR, run for roughly 7 to 12 cycles, used a sample-barcoded 5' primer plus a J-beta primer mix. Each of the cDNA molecules was tagged by a template-switch adaptor with 12 random nucleotides. MiXCR, applied by TCRdb to the 5' RACE reads, yields one record per CDR3 protein. Of 800,000 to 950,000 distinct CDR3 sequences in the sample, about 37% were seen once. This CDR3 region has 12 residues. J gave up 13 bases and V 6 bases, and 8 bases lay outside the gene matches. The germline gives CDR1 DFQATT, CDR2 SNEGSKA (reference sequence). On this clonotype: The antigen remains unidentified.

Findings of the study overall: Significant beta diversity loss was already apparent by age approximately 38, declining roughly linearly. Comparison with aged donors showed that long-lived donors had more naive CD4+ cells and higher diversity. PBMCs that were unsorted prevented a conclusive naive versus antigen-experienced comparison.

The rearrangement joins TRBV20-1 to TRBJ2-1; 11 positions match TRBD2. This clonotype originated in a man between 18 and 35 years old in good health. The sequencing sample was made of blood. The CDR3 reads CSATLAGGTQFF. CDR3 nucleotide sequence: TGCAGTGCAACCTTAGCGGGAGGGACCCAGTTCTTC.